These 19 T cell receptor beta chains came from one sample sequenced in a study of OX40 agonist ivuxolimab in advanced cancers. Repertoires were generated with immunoSEQ multiplex PCR, while TCRdb's copy carries only in-frame clones and drops some. The sample lists 45,000 to 60,000 clones; roughly nine tenths were seen once. Sequencing used CD4+ or CD8+ T cells sorted from blood, obtained in a trial of the OX40 agonist ivuxolimab. The receptors here all came from an adult with an advanced solid tumor such as melanoma, head and neck, liver or kidney cancer.

V is TRBV29-1 and J is TRBJ2-7; D gene ambiguous. Germline assignment: CDR1 SQVTM and CDR2 ANQGSEA. V was pared by 3 bases and J by 3 bases, with 6 bases between. The CDR3 length is 11 residues. The CDR3 protein is CSVEANYEQYF. DNA for the CDR3: TGCAGCGTTGAGGCTAACTACGAGCAGTACTTC.

This chain links TRBV7-8 with TRBJ2-2; D remains ambiguous. Trimming pared 3 bases from V and 7 bases from J, leaving 6 bases between. The length of the CDR3 is 12 residues. Germline CDR1 and CDR2: SGHVS and FQNEAQ. CDR3 sequence reads: CASSFGFGELFF. The CDR3 DNA reads as TGTGCCAGCAGCTTTGGCTTCGGGGAGCTGTTTTTT.

The chain links TRBV6-5 to TRBJ1-6; no firm D call. CDR3 length equals 15 residues. V lost 6 bases to trimming and J lost 5 bases, with 14 bases between them. CDR1 MNHEY and CDR2 SVGAGI come from the germline V gene. The CDR3 region has the DNA TGTGCCAGCAGCTCCGTAGATTGGAATAATTCACCCCTCCACTTT. Its protein is CASSSVDWNNSPLHF.

This rearrangement joins TRBV18 to TRBJ2-1, with TRBD2 matching 10 bases. The CDR3 spans 15 residues. J was trimmed by 2 bases and V by 6 bases; bases with no gene match: 4. CDR1 KGHSH and CDR2 LQKENI come from the germline V gene. CDR3 sequence reads: CASSQSGGAYNEQFF. The CDR3 DNA sequence: TGTGCCAGCTCCCAAAGCGGGGGGGCCTACAATGAGCAGTTCTTC.

The V gene is TRBV6-6, the J gene TRBJ2-5, with D uncertain. Germline V gene sequence: CDR1 MNHNY, CDR2 SVGAGI (reference sequence). CDR3 size: 13 residues. V was shortened by 6 bases and J by 4 bases, with 12 bases between the two germline ends. CDR3 sequence (DNA): TGTGCCAGCAGCCTAGGGCGAGTAGAGACCCAGTACTTC. Its translation: CASSLGRVETQYF.

The chain couples TRBV2 to TRBJ1-5, with no clear D. CDR1 is SNHLY, CDR2 FYNNEI, per germline. V lost 2 bases and J 3 bases, leaving 14 bases between the germline ends. There are 16 residues in the CDR3. The CDR3 loop reads CASSEWVDGPNQPQHF. The CDR3 DNA reads as TGTGCCAGCAGTGAATGGGTGGACGGACCCAATCAGCCCCAGCATTTT.

The rearrangement uses TRBV30 and TRBJ2-7; possibly TRBD2 for D (6 bases). This CDR3 has 14 residues. Germline CDR1 reads GTSNPN; CDR2 reads SVGIG (reference sequence). The V end lost 0 bases, the J end lost 7 bases, and 16 bases lay between the germline ends. Written as DNA, the CDR3 is TGTGCCTGGAGTGTCTTCGGAGGGGTCTGGGAGCAGTACTTC. It codes for CAWSVFGGVWEQYF.

J is TRBJ1-4 and V is TRBV29-1; TRBD1 is a possible D gene (5 bases). This CDR3 has 12 amino acids. Germline assignment: CDR1 SQVTM and CDR2 ANQGSEA. Trimming took off 7 bases at V and 13 bases at J, with 19 bases between the two ends. CDR3 DNA sequence: TGCAGCGCGAGTTTCCTCATTGGGGGACTGTTTTTT. Protein: CSASFLIGGLFF.

J is TRBJ1-6 and V is TRBV28, with 8 bases identical to TRBD1. Looked up from germline, CDR1 is MDHEN and CDR2 is SYDVKM. V lost 8 bases and J lost 9; bases outside the gene matches: 12. This CDR3 has 15 amino acids. The CDR3 loop reads CASSGGALSGSPLHF. The CDR3, as DNA: TGTGCCAGCTCAGGGGGCGCACTCTCGGGTTCACCCCTCCACTTT.

V is TRBV6-5 and J is TRBJ2-1; 7 positions match TRBD1. V lost 8 bases to trimming and J lost 0 bases; unmatched junction nucleotides: 1. The germline V gene has CDR1 MNHEY and CDR2 SVGAGI. The CDR3 spans 13 residues. The CDR3 reads CASAGGSYNEQFF. In DNA, the CDR3 is TGTGCCAGCGCAGGGGGCTCCTACAATGAGCAGTTCTTC.

The chain has TRBV4-3 and TRBJ2-2, with D unresolved. Germline V CDR1 and CDR2: LGHNA, YSLEER. V lost 1 base and J lost 6, with 3 bases in between. This CDR3 spans 12 amino acids. CDR3 DNA: TGCGCCAGCAGCCAAGGGTCCGGGGAGCTGTTTTTT. This gives the protein CASSQGSGELFF.

The chain is built from TRBV27 and TRBJ2-3; D is uncertain. The V end was cut by 3 bases, the J end by 9 bases, with 19 bases between. Germline V gives CDR1 MNHEY, CDR2 SMNVEV (reference sequence). This CDR3 spans 15 amino acids. The CDR3 loop reads CASSFLDPAGQTQYF. The CDR3 bases are TGTGCCAGCAGTTTTCTAGACCCCGCCGGTCAGACGCAGTATTTT.

The chain uses TRBV9 and TRBJ2-2; D remains unclear. Germline CDR1 and CDR2: SGDLS and YYNGEE. V shed 0 bases and J shed 5 bases, with 8 bases lying between them. CDR3 length: 14 residues. CDR3 DNA: TGTGCCAGCAGCGTAGGCACTGGGACCGGGGAGCTGTTTTTT. It codes for CASSVGTGTGELFF. Full variable domain (rest looked up from reference TRBV9 and TRBJ2-2): DSGVTQTPKHLITATGQRVTLRCSPRSGDLSVYWYQQSLDQGLQFLIQYYNGEERAKGNILERFSAQQFPDLHSELNLSSLELGDSALYFCASSVGTGTGELFFGEGSRLTVL.

The chain uses TRBV5-1 and TRBJ1-2; TRBD1 might be the D (6 bases). The germline CDR1 and CDR2 sequences are SGHRS and YFSETQ. Trimming cost V 2 bases and J 6 bases, with 11 bases left between them. This CDR3 is built from 13 residues. CDR3 region: CASSLGGADGYTF. CDR3 in DNA: TGCGCCAGCAGCTTAGGGGGGGCTGATGGCTACACCTTC.

V gene TRBV27 combines with J gene TRBJ2-5; 7 bases are shared with TRBD2. The junction had 6 bases not matched to a gene; V was cut back by 8 bases and J by 0 bases. Germline V gene data show CDR1 as MNHEY and CDR2 as SMNVEV (reference sequence). The CDR3 covers 14 residues. The CDR3 is CASGTNSYQETQYF. DNA of the CDR3: TGTGCCAGCGGGACTAACTCATACCAAGAGACCCAGTACTTC.

The chain employs TRBV10-2 and TRBJ1-5; 7 bases align to TRBD1. Germline CDR1 WSHSY, CDR2 SAAADI. Trimming took 6 bases from V and 0 from J; bases not matched to a gene: 5. This CDR3 is 15 amino acids long. The CDR3: CASSSDRDSNQPQHF. CDR3 coding DNA: TGCGCCAGCAGCTCCGACAGGGATAGCAATCAGCCCCAGCATTTT.

The rearrangement joins TRBV4-3 to TRBJ2-4; D gene unclear. The V gene lost 4 bases and the J gene lost 1 base, with 11 bases spanning the gap. This CDR3 contains 15 residues. Germline V gene data show CDR1 as LGHNA and CDR2 as YSLEER. CDR3 bases: TGCGCCAGCAGCCCCACGGGTGACGCCAAAAACATTCAGTACTTC. This sequence encodes CASSPTGDAKNIQYF.

The V and J genes are TRBV9 and TRBJ2-7, with 7 bases identical to TRBD1. Germline loops: CDR1 SGDLS, CDR2 YYNGEE. The CDR3 sequence is 13 residues long. After removal of 3 bases from V and 3 bases from J, the junction contained 3 bases not matched to a gene. This CDR3 reads CASSGRDSYEQYF. CDR3 DNA: TGTGCCAGCAGCGGCCGGGACAGCTACGAGCAGTACTTC.

The gene calls are TRBV19 and TRBJ2-1, with 7 bases lining up with TRBD2. Germline V gene data show CDR1 as LNHDA and CDR2 as SQIVND (reference sequence). CDR3 length: 16 residues. J gave up 2 bases and V 6 bases, and 10 bases lay outside the gene matches. CDR3 bases: TGTGCCAGTAGGGATGATTCGGCGGGGGCCTACAATGAGCAGTTCTTC. Translating gives CASRDDSAGAYNEQFF.